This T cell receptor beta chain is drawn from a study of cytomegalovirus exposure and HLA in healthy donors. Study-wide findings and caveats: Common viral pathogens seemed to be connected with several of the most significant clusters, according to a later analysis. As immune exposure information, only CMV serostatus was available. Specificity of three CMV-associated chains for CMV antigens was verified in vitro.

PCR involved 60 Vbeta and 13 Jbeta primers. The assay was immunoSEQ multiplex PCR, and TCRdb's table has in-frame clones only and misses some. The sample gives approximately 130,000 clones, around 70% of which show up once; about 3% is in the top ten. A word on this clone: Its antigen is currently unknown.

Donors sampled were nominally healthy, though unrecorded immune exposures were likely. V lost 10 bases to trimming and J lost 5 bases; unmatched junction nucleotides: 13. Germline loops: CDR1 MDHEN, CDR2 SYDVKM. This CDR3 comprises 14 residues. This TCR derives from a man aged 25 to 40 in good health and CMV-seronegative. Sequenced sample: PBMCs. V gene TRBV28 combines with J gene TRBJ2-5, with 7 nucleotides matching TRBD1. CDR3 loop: CATRSGTALETQYF. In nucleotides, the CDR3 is TGTGCCACCCGGAGTGGGACAGCTTTGGAGACCCAGTACTTC.